The 10 T cell receptor beta chains in this list originate from one sample, sequenced in a study of Tregs in tolerant kidney transplant recipients. Assay used: immunoSEQ multiplex PCR; TCRdb lists only in-frame clones, some missing. The sample lists approximately 260,000 clones; about 80% were seen once. The specimen was CD4+ T cells from blood. These receptors were taken from a human donor in good health.

V gene TRBV7-3 combines with J gene TRBJ2-1; D is unclear. V was cut by 5 bases and J by 4 bases, with 9 bases left in between. The length of the CDR3 is 13 residues. CDR1 and CDR2 from the germline V gene are SGHTA and FQGTGA. This chain's CDR3 is CASSRTAYNEQFF. The DNA of the CDR3 is TGTGCCAGCAGCCGAACAGCTTACAATGAGCAGTTCTTC.

The chain is built from TRBV5-1 and TRBJ2-7; TRBD2 aligns across 9 bases. This CDR3 contains 15 residues. Germline assignment: CDR1 SGHRS and CDR2 YFSETQ. Trimming at V came to 1 base and at J to 2 bases, leaving 4 bases not matched to a gene. The CDR3 nucleotides are TGCGCCAGCAGCTTGCATCCTAGCGGGGCCTACGAGCAGTACTTC. It encodes CASSLHPSGAYEQYF.

This clone was recorded only once. In DNA, the CDR3 is TGTGCCAGCAGTTACTCCGGAGCAGGATCCTACAATGAGCAGTTCTTC. It yields the protein CASSYSGAGSYNEQFF. The chain uses TRBV6-5 and TRBJ2-1; D not resolved. In germline, CDR1 is MNHEY, CDR2 SVGAGI. V gave up 0 bases and J gave up 1 base, with 10 bases separating them. CDR3 length equals 16 residues.

The rearrangement joins TRBV5-1 to TRBJ1-1; possible D gene TRBD1, 5 bases. Germline V gene sequence: CDR1 SGHRS, CDR2 YFSETQ. CDR3 length: 14 amino acids. Trimming removed 0 bases at V and 5 bases at J, with 11 bases between. CDR3 residues: CASSLGRAETEAFF. CDR3 bases: TGCGCCAGCAGCTTGGGCAGGGCTGAGACTGAAGCTTTCTTT. The variable domain in full, with the rest retrieved from reference TRBV5-1 and TRBJ1-1, is KAGVTQTPRYLIKTRGQQVTLSCSPISGHRSVSWYQQTPGQGLQFLFEYFSETQRNKGNFPGRFSGRQFSNSRSEMNVSTLELGDSALYLCASSLGRAETEAFFGQGTRLTVV.

This chain links TRBV5-4 with TRBJ2-3, with TRBD2 identical over 10 bases. CDR3 length: 16 amino acids. CDR1 is SGHNT and CDR2 is YYREEE in the germline V gene (reference sequence). The V segment lost 3 bases and the J segment 3 bases; nucleotides outside the gene matches: 7. The CDR3: CASSSGGLAETDTQYF. DNA for the CDR3: TGTGCCAGCAGCTCTGGAGGACTAGCGGAAACAGATACGCAGTATTTT.

V gene TRBV6-1 combines with J gene TRBJ1-1; D gene ambiguous. The ends were cut back, 2 bases at V and 6 bases at J, with 10 bases in the middle. The CDR3 has 13 amino acids. Per the germline V gene, CDR1 is MNHNS and CDR2 is SASEGT. The DNA for the CDR3 is TGTGCCAGCAGTGAAACGGGTACATCTGAAGCTTTCTTT. It codes for CASSETGTSEAFF.

The rearrangement links TRBV9 to TRBJ2-7; 9 bases agree with TRBD1. The CDR3 extends over 15 amino acids. The V and J ends lost 4 bases and 4 bases, in that order; junction bases with no gene match: 9. Germline V gives CDR1 SGDLS, CDR2 YYNGEE. The CDR3 reads CASSSGDRGFYEQYF. Here the CDR3 DNA reads TGTGCCAGCAGCTCGGGAGACAGGGGGTTTTACGAGCAGTACTTC.

This chain links TRBV6-5 with TRBJ1-2; D gene unclear. The length of the CDR3 is 15 residues. Germline V gene data show CDR1 as MNHEY and CDR2 as SVGAGI. Trimming took 4 bases from V and 6 from J, leaving 18 bases between them. The CDR3 here is CASSSHPETVHGYTF. The CDR3 region has the DNA TGTGCCAGCAGTTCCCACCCAGAGACCGTACATGGCTACACCTTC.

The V and J genes are TRBV18 and TRBJ1-2; 9 bases match TRBD1. CDR3 length equals 14 residues. The trim removed 4 bases at V and 8 bases at J, leaving 8 bases unmatched. Germline lookup yields CDR1 KGHSH and CDR2 LQKENI. The CDR3 nucleotides read TGTGCCAGCTCACTCGGGACAGGGAGTAAGGGCTACACCTTC. Protein: CASSLGTGSKGYTF.

The chain recombines TRBV18 with TRBJ2-7; D is possibly TRBD2 (7 bases). The CDR3 covers 16 residues. The germline V gene encodes CDR1 KGHSH and CDR2 LQKENI. Trimming took 3 bases from V and 2 from J, leaving 17 bases between them. The CDR3 sequence: CASSPRGSGEPYEQYF. CDR3 DNA sequence: TGTGCCAGCTCACCGAGGGGGAGCGGGGAGCCCTACGAGCAGTACTTC.